This is a list of T cell receptor beta chains from one sample in a study of CD8 T cells in Susac syndrome. One entry per CDR3 protein, called by TCRdb with MiXCR from the immunoSEQ multiplex PCR reads. The sample lists about 280,000 distinct CDR3 sequences, approximately 81% occurring once. The specimen sequenced was CD8+ T cells from PBMCs. All receptors derive from a human donor with multiple sclerosis. Both conserved end residues are part of each CDR3. Each record gives: D gene, J gene, V gene, CDR3 length, clone size, CDR3 protein, CDR3 DNA. A D gene is named only where the DNA matches it firmly. Where a row states a size, it is once, few, many or the class of an expanded clone; other rows omit it.

D: NA
J: TRBJ1-5
V: TRBV4-1
length: 13
size: NA
CDR3: CASSHPGGQPQHF
DNA: TGCGCCAGCAGCCACCCGGGGGGTCAGCCCCAGCATTTT

D: TRBD1
J: TRBJ1-2
V: TRBV27
length: 13
size: NA
CDR3: CASSLGQGVGYTF
DNA: TGTGCCAGCAGTTTAGGACAGGGGGTGGGCTACACCTTC

D: TRBD1
J: TRBJ2-5
V: TRBV6-2/TRBV6-3
length: 15
size: once
CDR3: CASSPNLDRGETQYF
DNA: TGTGCCAGCAGTCCTAACCTTGACAGGGGAGAGACCCAGTACTTC

D: TRBD2
J: TRBJ2-1
V: TRBV9
length: 15
size: NA
CDR3: CASSESGRAGFEQFF
DNA: TGTGCCAGCAGCGAGAGCGGGAGGGCCGGGTTTGAGCAGTTCTTC

D: NA
J: TRBJ1-3
V: TRBV7-3
length: 16
size: NA
CDR3: CASSHRAPMWGNTIYF
DNA: TGTGCCAGCAGCCACCGGGCCCCTATGTGGGGAAACACCATATATTTT

D: TRBD1
J: TRBJ2-3
V: TRBV7-9
length: 18
size: NA
CDR3: CASSVVKSGTGVTDTQYF
DNA: TGTGCCAGCAGCGTAGTGAAATCCGGGACAGGGGTCACCGATACGCAGTATTTT

D: NA
J: TRBJ2-7
V: TRBV14
length: 14
size: NA
CDR3: CASSQEQGPREQYF
DNA: TGTGCCAGCAGCCAAGAGCAGGGTCCCCGGGAGCAGTACTTC

D: TRBD2
J: TRBJ2-3
V: TRBV4-2
length: 18
size: NA
CDR3: CASSQEGLAAPEADTQYF
DNA: TGTGCCAGCAGCCAAGAGGGGCTAGCGGCCCCTGAGGCAGATACGCAGTATTTT

D: NA
J: TRBJ2-1
V: TRBV7-8
length: 13
size: NA
CDR3: CASSRLEYNEQFF
DNA: TGTGCCAGCAGCCGACTAGAATACAATGAGCAGTTCTTC

D: TRBD1
J: TRBJ2-7
V: TRBV28
length: 15
size: NA
CDR3: CASSIGQGISYEQYF
DNA: TGTGCCAGCAGCATCGGACAGGGGATCTCCTACGAGCAGTACTTC

D: TRBD2
J: TRBJ2-1
V: TRBV6-1
length: 16
size: NA
CDR3: CASSLTGTSGYNEQFF
DNA: TGTGCCAGCAGCCTTACCGGGACTAGCGGCTACAATGAGCAGTTCTTC

D: TRBD2
J: TRBJ2-1
V: TRBV7-6
length: 15
size: NA
CDR3: CASSWTSGSPHEQFF
DNA: TGTGCCAGCAGCTGGACTAGCGGGAGTCCCCATGAGCAGTTCTTC

D: NA
J: TRBJ2-7
V: TRBV6-5
length: 14
size: few
CDR3: CASSYSPEFYEQYF
DNA: TGTGCCAGCAGTTACTCACCAGAGTTCTACGAGCAGTACTTC

D: NA
J: TRBJ2-7
V: TRBV9
length: 15
size: NA
CDR3: CASSVAPGVVYEQYF
DNA: TGTGCCAGCAGCGTGGCTCCGGGGGTGGTCTACGAGCAGTACTTC

D: TRBD1
J: TRBJ2-3
V: TRBV20-1
length: 17
size: NA
CDR3: CSAIRDSLYASTDTQYF
DNA: TGCAGTGCTATCCGGGACAGCCTCTACGCTAGCACAGATACGCAGTATTTT

D: NA
J: TRBJ1-1
V: TRBV27
length: 13
size: NA
CDR3: CASSLYENTEAFF
DNA: TGTGCCAGCAGTTTATACGAGAACACTGAAGCTTTCTTT

D: NA
J: TRBJ2-7
V: TRBV13
length: 14
size: NA
CDR3: CASSFRDSGYEQYF
DNA: TGTGCCAGCAGCTTCCGGGACTCGGGATACGAGCAGTACTTC

D: TRBD1
J: TRBJ2-7
V: TRBV27
length: 12
size: once
CDR3: CASGTGIYEQCF
DNA: TGTGCCAGCGGGACAGGGATCTACGAGCAGTGCTTC

D: TRBD2
J: TRBJ2-3
V: TRBV7-9
length: 16
size: NA
CDR3: CASSLVTSVSTDTQYF
DNA: TGTGCCAGCAGCTTAGTCACTAGCGTTAGCACAGATACGCAGTATTTT

D: TRBD1
J: TRBJ2-7
V: TRBV19
length: 14
size: NA
CDR3: CASSIRDRDYEQYF
DNA: TGTGCCAGTAGTATCCGGGACAGGGATTACGAGCAGTACTTC

D: TRBD1
J: TRBJ2-1
V: TRBV7-2
length: 15
size: few
CDR3: CASSFHRGTYNEQFF
DNA: TGTGCCAGCAGCTTTCACAGGGGGACCTACAATGAGCAGTTCTTC

D: NA
J: TRBJ2-3
V: TRBV7-9
length: 13
size: NA
CDR3: CASSLDRLDTQYF
DNA: TGTGCCAGCAGCTTAGATCGGCTAGATACGCAGTATTTT

D: NA
J: TRBJ1-5
V: TRBV19
length: 16
size: NA
CDR3: CASSTRLTAYNQPQHF
DNA: TGTGCCAGTAGTACCCGGCTGACAGCTTACAATCAGCCCCAGCATTTT

D: NA
J: TRBJ2-7
V: TRBV10-3
length: 12
size: NA
CDR3: CATVAESDEQYF
DNA: TGTGCCACCGTAGCGGAGAGTGACGAGCAGTACTTC

D: NA
J: TRBJ1-1
V: TRBV20-1
length: 13
size: once
CDR3: CSATRGPPMGAFF
DNA: TGCAGTGCTACCCGGGGCCCGCCGATGGGAGCTTTCTTT

D: TRBD1
J: TRBJ2-1
V: TRBV7-9
length: 18
size: once
CDR3: CASSLFPRRDRAYNEQFF
DNA: TGTGCCAGCAGCCTATTTCCTAGGCGGGACAGGGCCTACAATGAGCAGTTCTTC

D: NA
J: TRBJ2-7
V: TRBV28
length: 15
size: NA
CDR3: CASSFGSELGYEQYF
DNA: TGTGCCAGCAGTTTTGGGTCGGAACTCGGCTACGAGCAGTACTTC

D: TRBD1
J: TRBJ2-7
V: TRBV5-8
length: 14
size: few
CDR3: CASSFPGQTYEQYF
DNA: TGTGCCAGCAGCTTCCCGGGACAGACCTACGAGCAGTACTTC

D: TRBD2
J: TRBJ2-1
V: TRBV5-4
length: 15
size: NA
CDR3: CASSPGLSSYNEQFF
DNA: TGTGCCAGCAGCCCGGGACTAAGCTCCTACAATGAGCAGTTCTTC

D: NA
J: TRBJ2-1
V: TRBV30
length: 13
size: NA
CDR3: CAWDELLGKEQFF
DNA: TGTGCCTGGGATGAACTGCTAGGAAAGGAGCAGTTCTTC

D: TRBD1
J: TRBJ1-1
V: TRBV29-1
length: 15
size: NA
CDR3: CSVDTPGQGNTEAFF
DNA: TGCAGCGTTGATACCCCCGGACAGGGGAACACTGAAGCTTTCTTT

D: TRBD2
J: TRBJ2-1
V: TRBV28
length: 16
size: NA
CDR3: CASSLILAGVYNEQFF
DNA: TGTGCCAGCAGTTTAATCCTAGCGGGCGTCTACAATGAGCAGTTCTTC

D: NA
J: TRBJ2-7
V: TRBV11-2
length: 14
size: NA
CDR3: CASSLGVFSYEQYF
DNA: TGTGCCAGCAGCTTAGGCGTCTTCTCCTACGAGCAGTACTTC

D: NA
J: TRBJ1-5
V: TRBV25-1
length: 13
size: NA
CDR3: CARGGPRNQPQHF
DNA: TGTGCCAGGGGGGGACCGCGCAATCAGCCCCAGCATTTT

D: NA
J: TRBJ1-6
V: TRBV27
length: 15
size: NA
CDR3: CASSQSPGANSPLHF
DNA: TGTGCCAGCAGTCAATCCCCAGGGGCTAATTCACCCCTCCACTTT

D: TRBD2
J: TRBJ2-5
V: TRBV7-2
length: 17
size: many
CDR3: CASSPRTSGYRGETQYF
DNA: TGTGCCAGCAGCCCCCGGACTAGCGGGTACCGGGGGGAGACCCAGTACTTC

D: NA
J: TRBJ1-3
V: TRBV29-1
length: 13
size: NA
CDR3: CSVGLNSGNTIYF
DNA: TGCAGCGTTGGGTTAAACTCTGGAAACACCATATATTTT

D: TRBD2
J: TRBJ2-3
V: TRBV7-7
length: 15
size: once
CDR3: CASSPTSGYTDTQYF
DNA: TGTGCTAGCAGCCCGACTAGCGGTTACACAGATACGCAGTATTTT

D: NA
J: TRBJ2-3
V: TRBV7-9
length: 16
size: NA
CDR3: CASSPAAGRDTDTQYF
DNA: TGTGCCAGCAGCCCCGCCGCGGGACGGGACACAGATACGCAGTATTTT

D: NA
J: TRBJ2-2
V: TRBV9
length: 15
size: NA
CDR3: CASSERTHELGELFF
DNA: TGTGCCAGCAGCGAGAGGACCCACGAATTAGGGGAGCTGTTTTTT

D: NA
J: TRBJ2-1
V: TRBV3-1
length: 17
size: once
CDR3: CASSLKQRHREWNEQFF
DNA: TGTGCCAGCAGCCTAAAACAACGTCACAGGGAGTGGAATGAGCAGTTCTTC

D: NA
J: TRBJ1-2
V: TRBV29-1
length: 12
size: once
CDR3: CSAPGSLSPYTF
DNA: TGCAGCGCCCCGGGGTCCCTTTCCCCCTACACCTTC

D: TRBD2
J: TRBJ2-5
V: TRBV7-8
length: 15
size: NA
CDR3: CASSLVAGSQETQYF
DNA: TGTGCCAGCAGCTTAGTAGCGGGGTCCCAAGAGACCCAGTACTTC

D: NA
J: TRBJ2-5
V: TRBV6-1
length: 15
size: NA
CDR3: CASSTWGPSGGTQYF
DNA: TGTGCCAGCTCGACGTGGGGCCCCAGCGGCGGGACCCAGTACTTC

D: NA
J: TRBJ2-5
V: TRBV2
length: 15
size: NA
CDR3: CASRAGEAPQETQYF
DNA: TGTGCCAGCAGGGCAGGGGAGGCACCTCAAGAGACCCAGTACTTC

D: TRBD2
J: TRBJ2-7
V: TRBV5-1
length: 15
size: NA
CDR3: CASSLTSGRNYEQYF
DNA: TGCGCCAGCAGCTTGACTAGCGGGAGGAACTACGAGCAGTACTTC

D: NA
J: TRBJ1-2
V: TRBV6-5
length: 13
size: NA
CDR3: CASSYGVGYGYTF
DNA: TGTGCCAGCAGTTACGGAGTAGGCTATGGCTACACCTTC

D: TRBD1
J: TRBJ2-7
V: TRBV29-1
length: 16
size: NA
CDR3: CSVKATETGNRYEQYF
DNA: TGCAGCGTAAAGGCTACCGAGACAGGGAACAGGTACGAGCAGTACTTC

D: NA
J: TRBJ2-5
V: TRBV27
length: 12
size: NA
CDR3: CASSRPSETQYF
DNA: TGTGCCAGCAGCCGCCCGTCGGAGACCCAGTACTTC

D: NA
J: TRBJ2-7
V: TRBV15
length: 14
size: NA
CDR3: CATSRDRGLYEQYF
DNA: TGTGCCACCAGCAGAGACCGGGGGCTCTACGAGCAGTACTTC

D: NA
J: TRBJ2-1
V: TRBV15
length: 13
size: NA
CDR3: CATSRSRLREQFF
DNA: TGTGCCACCAGCAGATCACGTCTCCGGGAGCAGTTCTTC

D: NA
J: TRBJ2-1
V: TRBV9
length: 15
size: NA
CDR3: CASSPRRAIYNEQFF
DNA: TGTGCCAGCAGCCCACGGCGGGCGATCTACAATGAGCAGTTCTTC

D: NA
J: TRBJ1-1
V: TRBV27
length: 14
size: NA
CDR3: CASSLNGPNTEVFF
DNA: TGTGCCAGCAGTTTAAATGGACCGAACACTGAAGTTTTCTTT